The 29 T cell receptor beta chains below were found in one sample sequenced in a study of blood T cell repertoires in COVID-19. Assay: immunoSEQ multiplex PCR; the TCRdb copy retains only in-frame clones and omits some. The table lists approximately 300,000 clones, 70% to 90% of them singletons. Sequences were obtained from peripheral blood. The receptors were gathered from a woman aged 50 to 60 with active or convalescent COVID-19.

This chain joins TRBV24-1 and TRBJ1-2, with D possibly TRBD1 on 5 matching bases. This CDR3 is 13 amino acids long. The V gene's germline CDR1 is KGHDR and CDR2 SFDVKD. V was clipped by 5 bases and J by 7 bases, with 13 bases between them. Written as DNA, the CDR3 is TGTGCCACCAGTGCAGCGGGGGTAGGTGGCTACACCTTC. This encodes CATSAAGVGGYTF.

As DNA, the CDR3 is TGTGCCACCAGTGATTCTAGTACCTACTCTAGCACAGATACGCAGTATTTT. Protein: CATSDSSTYSSTDTQYF. J is TRBJ2-3 and V is TRBV24-1; D is unresolved. The germline V gene has CDR1 KGHDR and CDR2 SFDVKD. V shed 2 bases and J shed 0 bases, with 14 bases lying between them. This CDR3 contains 17 residues.

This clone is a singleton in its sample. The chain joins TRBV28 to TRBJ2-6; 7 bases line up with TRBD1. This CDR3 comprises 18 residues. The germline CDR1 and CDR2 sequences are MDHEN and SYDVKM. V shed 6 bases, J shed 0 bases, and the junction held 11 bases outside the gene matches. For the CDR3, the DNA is TGTGCCAGCAGCCCCCCGACAGGGCCCCTCTCTGGGGCCAACGTCCTGACTTTC. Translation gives CASSPPTGPLSGANVLTF.

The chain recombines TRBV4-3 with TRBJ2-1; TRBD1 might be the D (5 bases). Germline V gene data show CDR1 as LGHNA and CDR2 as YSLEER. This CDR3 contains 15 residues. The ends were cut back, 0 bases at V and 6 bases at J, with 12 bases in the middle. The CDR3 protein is CASSQDVRAGNEQFF. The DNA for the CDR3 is TGCGCCAGCAGCCAAGACGTCAGGGCCGGCAATGAGCAGTTCTTC.

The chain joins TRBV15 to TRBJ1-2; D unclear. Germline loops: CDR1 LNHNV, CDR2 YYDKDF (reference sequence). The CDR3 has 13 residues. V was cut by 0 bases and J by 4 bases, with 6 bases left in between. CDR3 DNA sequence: TGTGCCACCAGCAGAGATCTCGGCTATGGCTACACCTTC. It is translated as CATSRDLGYGYTF.

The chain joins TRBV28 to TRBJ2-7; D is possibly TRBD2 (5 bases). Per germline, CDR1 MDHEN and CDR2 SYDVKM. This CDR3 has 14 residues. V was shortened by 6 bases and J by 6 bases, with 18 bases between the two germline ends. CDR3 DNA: TGTGCCAGCAGCAAACGGTCTCGGGGTCTCGAGCAGTACTTC. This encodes CASSKRSRGLEQYF.

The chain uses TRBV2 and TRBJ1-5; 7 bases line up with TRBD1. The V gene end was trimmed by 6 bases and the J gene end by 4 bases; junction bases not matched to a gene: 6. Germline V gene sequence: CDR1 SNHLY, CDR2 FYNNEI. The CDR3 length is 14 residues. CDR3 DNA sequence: TGTGCCAGCAGGGAGGGGGCAGGGAATCAGCCCCAGCATTTT. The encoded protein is CASREGAGNQPQHF.

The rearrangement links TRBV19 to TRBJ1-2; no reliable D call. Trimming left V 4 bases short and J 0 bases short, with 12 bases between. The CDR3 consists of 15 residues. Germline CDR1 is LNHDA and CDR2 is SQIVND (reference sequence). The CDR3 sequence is CASSRLQPSNYGYTF. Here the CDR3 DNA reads TGTGCCAGTAGTAGATTACAGCCGTCTAACTATGGCTACACCTTC.

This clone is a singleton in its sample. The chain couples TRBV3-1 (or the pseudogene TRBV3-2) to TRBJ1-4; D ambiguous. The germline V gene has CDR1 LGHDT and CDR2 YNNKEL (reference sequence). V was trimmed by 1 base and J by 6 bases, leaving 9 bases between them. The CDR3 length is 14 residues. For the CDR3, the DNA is TGTGCCAGCAGCCAAGGCTATACGGATGAAAAACTGTTTTTT. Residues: CASSQGYTDEKLFF.

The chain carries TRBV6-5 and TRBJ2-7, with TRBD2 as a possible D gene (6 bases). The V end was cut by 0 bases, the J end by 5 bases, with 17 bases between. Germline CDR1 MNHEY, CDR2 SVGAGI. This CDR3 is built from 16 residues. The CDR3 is CASSYSRARERNEQYF. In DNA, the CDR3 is TGTGCCAGCAGTTACTCGAGAGCTCGGGAGAGAAACGAGCAGTACTTC.

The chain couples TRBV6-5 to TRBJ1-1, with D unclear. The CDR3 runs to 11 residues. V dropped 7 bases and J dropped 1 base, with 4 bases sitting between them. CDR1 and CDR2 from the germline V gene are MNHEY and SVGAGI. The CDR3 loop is CASTGNTEAFF. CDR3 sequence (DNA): TGTGCCAGCACGGGGAACACTGAAGCTTTCTTT.

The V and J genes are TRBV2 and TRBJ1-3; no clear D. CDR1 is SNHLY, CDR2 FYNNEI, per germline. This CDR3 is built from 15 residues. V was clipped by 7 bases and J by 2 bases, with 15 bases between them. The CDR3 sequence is CASTGPGSTGNTIYF. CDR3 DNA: TGTGCCAGCACGGGTCCCGGGAGCACTGGAAACACCATATATTTT.

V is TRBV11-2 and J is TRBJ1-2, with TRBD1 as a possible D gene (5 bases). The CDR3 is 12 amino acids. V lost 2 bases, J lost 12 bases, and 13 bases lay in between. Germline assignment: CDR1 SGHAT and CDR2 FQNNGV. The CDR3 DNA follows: TGTGCCAGCAGCTTAAGCAGGGTAAGTGACACCTTC. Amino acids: CASSLSRVSDTF.

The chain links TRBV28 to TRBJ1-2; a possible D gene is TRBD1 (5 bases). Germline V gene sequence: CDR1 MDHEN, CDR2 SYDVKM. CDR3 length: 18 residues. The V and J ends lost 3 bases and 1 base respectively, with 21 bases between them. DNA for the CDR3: TGTGCCAGCAGTTTTGCCCCCGATAAGGGGTATATTAACTATGGCTACACCTTC. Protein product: CASSFAPDKGYINYGYTF.

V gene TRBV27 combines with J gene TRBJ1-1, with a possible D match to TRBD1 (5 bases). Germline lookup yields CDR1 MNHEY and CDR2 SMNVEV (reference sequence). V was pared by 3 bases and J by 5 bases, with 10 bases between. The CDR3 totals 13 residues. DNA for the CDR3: TGTGCCAGCAGTTTCCAGGGAACAACTGAAGCTTTCTTT. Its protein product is CASSFQGTTEAFF.

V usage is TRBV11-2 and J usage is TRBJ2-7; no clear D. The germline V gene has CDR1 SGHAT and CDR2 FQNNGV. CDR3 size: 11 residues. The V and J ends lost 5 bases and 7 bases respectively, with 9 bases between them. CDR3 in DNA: TGTGCCAGCAGCCCCAATGTGGAGCAGTACTTC. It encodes CASSPNVEQYF.

Here the CDR3 reads CASSLVGLWTFF. CDR3 nucleotides: TGTGCCAGCAGCTTGGTGGGACTGTGGACTTTCTTT. The rearrangement joins TRBV5-6 to TRBJ1-1; tentative D call: TRBD1 (5 bases). The CDR3 is 12 residues long. Germline V gene lookup returns CDR1 SGHDT and CDR2 YYEEEE. The V and J ends lost 0 bases and 12 bases respectively, with 12 bases between them.

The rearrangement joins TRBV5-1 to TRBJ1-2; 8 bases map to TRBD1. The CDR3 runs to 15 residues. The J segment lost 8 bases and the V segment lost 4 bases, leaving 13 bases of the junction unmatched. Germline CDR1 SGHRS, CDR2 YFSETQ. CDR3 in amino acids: CASSTATGATGGYTF. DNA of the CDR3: TGCGCCAGCAGCACTGCGACAGGGGCTACTGGAGGCTACACCTTC.

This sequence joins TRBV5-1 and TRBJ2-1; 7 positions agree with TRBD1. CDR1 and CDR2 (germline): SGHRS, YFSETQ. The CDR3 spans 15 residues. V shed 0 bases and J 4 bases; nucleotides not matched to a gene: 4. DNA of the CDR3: TGCGCCAGCAGCTTGGAGGGGGCGGAATACAATGAGCAGTTCTTC. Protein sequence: CASSLEGAEYNEQFF. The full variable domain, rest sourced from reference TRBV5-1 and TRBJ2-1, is KAGVTQTPRYLIKTRGQQVTLSCSPISGHRSVSWYQQTPGQGLQFLFEYFSETQRNKGNFPGRFSGRQFSNSRSEMNVSTLELGDSALYLCASSLEGAEYNEQFFGPGTRLTVL.

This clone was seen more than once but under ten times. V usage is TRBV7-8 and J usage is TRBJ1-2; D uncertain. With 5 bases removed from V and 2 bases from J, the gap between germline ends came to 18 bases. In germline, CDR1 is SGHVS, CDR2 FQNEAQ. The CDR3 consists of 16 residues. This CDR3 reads CASSPRETRVNYGYTF. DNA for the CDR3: TGTGCCAGCAGCCCACGCGAGACTCGGGTCAACTATGGCTACACCTTC.

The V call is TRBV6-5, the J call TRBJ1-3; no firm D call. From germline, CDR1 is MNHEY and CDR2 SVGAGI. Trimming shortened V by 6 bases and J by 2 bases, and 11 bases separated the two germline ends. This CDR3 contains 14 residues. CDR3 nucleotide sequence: TGTGCCAGCAGCCCCGGGTCGGCTGGAAACACCATATATTTT. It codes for CASSPGSAGNTIYF.

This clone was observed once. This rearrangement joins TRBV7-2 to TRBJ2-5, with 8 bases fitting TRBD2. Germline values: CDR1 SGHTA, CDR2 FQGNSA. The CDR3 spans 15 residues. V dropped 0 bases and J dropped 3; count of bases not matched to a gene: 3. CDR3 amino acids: CASSLAGTREETQYF. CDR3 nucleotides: TGTGCCAGCAGCTTAGCAGGGACTAGGGAAGAGACCCAGTACTTC.

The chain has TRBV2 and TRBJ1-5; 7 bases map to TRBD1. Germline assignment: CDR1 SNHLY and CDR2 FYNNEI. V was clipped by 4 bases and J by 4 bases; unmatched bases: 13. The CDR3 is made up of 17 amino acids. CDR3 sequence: CASSGTLHWDSNQPQHF. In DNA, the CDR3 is TGTGCCAGCAGTGGGACGCTTCACTGGGACAGTAATCAGCCCCAGCATTTT.

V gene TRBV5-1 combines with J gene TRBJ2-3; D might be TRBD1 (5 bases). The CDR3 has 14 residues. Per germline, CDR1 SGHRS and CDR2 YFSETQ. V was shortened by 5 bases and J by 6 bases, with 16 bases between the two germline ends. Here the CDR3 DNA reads TGCGCCAGCAGTTCAGCAGGGCCCCGGGATACGCAGTATTTT. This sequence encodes CASSSAGPRDTQYF. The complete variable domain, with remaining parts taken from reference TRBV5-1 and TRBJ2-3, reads KAGVTQTPRYLIKTRGQQVTLSCSPISGHRSVSWYQQTPGQGLQFLFEYFSETQRNKGNFPGRFSGRQFSNSRSEMNVSTLELGDSALYLCASSSAGPRDTQYFGPGTRLTVL.

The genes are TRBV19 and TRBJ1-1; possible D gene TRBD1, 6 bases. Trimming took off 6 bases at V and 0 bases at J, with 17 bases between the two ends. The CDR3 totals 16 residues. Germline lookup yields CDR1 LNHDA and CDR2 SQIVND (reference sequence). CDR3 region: CASSPGQKNMNTEAFF. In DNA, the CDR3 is TGTGCCAGTAGCCCCGGACAGAAAAACATGAACACTGAAGCTTTCTTT.

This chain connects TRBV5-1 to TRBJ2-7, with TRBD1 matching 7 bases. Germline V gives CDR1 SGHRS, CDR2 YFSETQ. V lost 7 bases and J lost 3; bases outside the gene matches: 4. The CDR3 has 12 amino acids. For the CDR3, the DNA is TGCGCCAGCCACCGACAGGGCTACGAGCAGTACTTC. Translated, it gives CASHRQGYEQYF.

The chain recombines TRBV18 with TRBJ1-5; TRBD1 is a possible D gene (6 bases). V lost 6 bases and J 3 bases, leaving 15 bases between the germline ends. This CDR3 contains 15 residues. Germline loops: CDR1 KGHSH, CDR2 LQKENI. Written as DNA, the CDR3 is TGTGCCAGCTCCCCTCAGGGGAGAACCAATCAGCCCCAGCATTTT. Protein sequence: CASSPQGRTNQPQHF.

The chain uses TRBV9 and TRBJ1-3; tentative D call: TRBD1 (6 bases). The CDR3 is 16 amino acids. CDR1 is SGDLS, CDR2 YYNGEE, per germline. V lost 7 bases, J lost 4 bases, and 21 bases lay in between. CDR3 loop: CASSPGTRLGGNTIYF. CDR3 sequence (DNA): TGTGCCAGCTCGCCCGGGACAAGACTCGGGGGAAACACCATATATTTT.

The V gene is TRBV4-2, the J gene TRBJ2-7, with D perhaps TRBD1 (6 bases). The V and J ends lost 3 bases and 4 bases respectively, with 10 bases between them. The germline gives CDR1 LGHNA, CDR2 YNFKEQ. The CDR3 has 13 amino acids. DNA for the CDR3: TGTGCCAGCAGCCAGGGGACAATGTACGAGCAGTACTTC. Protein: CASSQGTMYEQYF.